The text below deals with one T cell receptor beta chain. As yet, its antigen is unknown. The assay was immunoSEQ multiplex PCR, and TCRdb's table has in-frame clones only and misses some. The sample lists fewer than 40,000 clones, roughly nine tenths occurring once. CDR1 and CDR2 from the germline V gene are SGHTA and FQGNSA. The length of the CDR3 is 15 residues. V dropped 8 bases and J dropped 4 bases, with 21 bases sitting between them. The data derive from a study of regulatory dendritic cells for organ transplantation. Study-wide results and caveats: Of resting T cell subsets, memory CD8+ had the most alloreactive clonotypes. Regulatory dendritic cells appeared to expand memory CD8+ clones less than mature ones. Alloreactive memory CD8+ T cell pools varied considerably between individuals.

Memory T cells were CD45RO+, naive were CD45RA+, sorted by FACS. Sequenced sample: naive CD4+ T cells from blood. As to subset: CD45RA+ naive T cells. The chain has TRBV7-2 and TRBJ2-7; D might be TRBD2 (7 bases). The sequence was obtained from a human donor in good health. As DNA, the CDR3 is TGTGCCAGCTCCCGGGGAGGGGGGTTAGTATACGAGCAGTACTTC. The encoded protein is CASSRGGGLVYEQYF.